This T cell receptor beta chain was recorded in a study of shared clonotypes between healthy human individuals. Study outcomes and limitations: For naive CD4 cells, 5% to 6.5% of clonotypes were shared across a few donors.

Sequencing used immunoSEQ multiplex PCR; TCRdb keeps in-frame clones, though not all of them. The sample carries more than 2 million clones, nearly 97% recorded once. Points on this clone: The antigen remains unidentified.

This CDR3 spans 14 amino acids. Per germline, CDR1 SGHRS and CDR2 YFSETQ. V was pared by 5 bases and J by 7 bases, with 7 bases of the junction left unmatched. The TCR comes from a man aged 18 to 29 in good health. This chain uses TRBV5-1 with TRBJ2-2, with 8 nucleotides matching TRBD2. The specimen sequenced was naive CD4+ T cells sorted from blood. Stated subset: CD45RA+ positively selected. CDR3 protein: CASSEAGAGGELFF. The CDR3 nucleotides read TGCGCCAGCAGTGAAGCGGGAGCGGGCGGGGAGCTGTTTTTT.